This TCR beta chain was sequenced for a study of blood T cell repertoires in COVID-19. The overall study: COVID-19 samples from acute and convalescent phases originated in the United States, Italy and Spain.

In the original analysis: Amplification of reference gene primers was used by the study to estimate nucleated cell counts. Some clones are missing from TCRdb's copy, which holds only in-frame ones; the method was immunoSEQ multiplex PCR. V, J and clone size are taken as reported in that table, and D and trimming were inferred from the DNA itself. The sample includes under 300,000 clones, approximately 90% of them seen just once. Participants' reported clinical history set cohort assignment. Trimming left V 5 bases short and J 3 bases short, with 15 bases between. The CDR3 has 15 amino acids. Germline CDR1 SEHNR, CDR2 FQNEAQ (reference sequence).

The sequence derives from a woman aged 60 to 75 in a cohort exposed to, infected with or recovered from COVID-19 (not recorded which). The rearrangement uses TRBV7-9 and TRBJ2-3; D gene unclear. Specimen: PBMCs or T cells enriched from blood (not recorded which). CDR3 residues: CASSASTEETDTQYF. The CDR3 coding sequence is TGTGCCAGCAGCGCCTCGACTGAGGAGACAGATACGCAGTATTTT.